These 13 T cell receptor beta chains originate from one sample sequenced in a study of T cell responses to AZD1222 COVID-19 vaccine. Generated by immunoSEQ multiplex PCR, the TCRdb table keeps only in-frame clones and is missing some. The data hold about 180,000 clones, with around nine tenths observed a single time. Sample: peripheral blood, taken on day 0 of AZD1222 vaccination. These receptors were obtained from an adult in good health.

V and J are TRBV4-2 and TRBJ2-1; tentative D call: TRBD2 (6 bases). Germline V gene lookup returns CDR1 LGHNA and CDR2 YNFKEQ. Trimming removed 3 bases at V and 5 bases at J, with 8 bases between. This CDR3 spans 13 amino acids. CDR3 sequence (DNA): TGTGCCAGCAGCCAGGGACTTCACAATGAGCAGTTCTTC. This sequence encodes CASSQGLHNEQFF.

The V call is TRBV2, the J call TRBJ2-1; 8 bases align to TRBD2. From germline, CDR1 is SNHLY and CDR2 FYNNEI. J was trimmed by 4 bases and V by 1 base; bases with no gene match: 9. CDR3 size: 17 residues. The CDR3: CASSEDRGTSLYNEQFF. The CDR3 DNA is TGTGCCAGCAGTGAAGATCGAGGGACTAGTCTTTACAATGAGCAGTTCTTC. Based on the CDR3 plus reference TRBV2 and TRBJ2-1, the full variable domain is EPEVTQTPSHQVTQMGQEVILRCVPISNHLYFYWYRQILGQKVEFLVSFYNNEISEKSEIFDDQFSVERPDGSNFTLKIRSTKLEDSAMYFCASSEDRGTSLYNEQFFGPGTRLTVL.

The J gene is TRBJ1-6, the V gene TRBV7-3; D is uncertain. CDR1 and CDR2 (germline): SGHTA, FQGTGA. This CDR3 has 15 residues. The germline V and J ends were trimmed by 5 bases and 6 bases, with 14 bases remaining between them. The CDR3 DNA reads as TGTGCCAGCAGCCGAAATAGGGAACTTAATTCACCCCTCCACTTT. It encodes CASSRNRELNSPLHF.

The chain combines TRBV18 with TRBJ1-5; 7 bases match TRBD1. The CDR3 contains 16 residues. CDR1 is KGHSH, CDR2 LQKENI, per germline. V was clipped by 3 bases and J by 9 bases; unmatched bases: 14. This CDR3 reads CASSPGGLQSGGPQHF. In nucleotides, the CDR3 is TGTGCCAGCTCACCGGGCGGGCTCCAGTCAGGGGGGCCCCAGCATTTT.

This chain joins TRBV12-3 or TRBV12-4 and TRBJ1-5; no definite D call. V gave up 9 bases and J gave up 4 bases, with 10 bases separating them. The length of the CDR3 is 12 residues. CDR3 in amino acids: CASKEGNQPQHF. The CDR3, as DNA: TGTGCCAGTAAGGAAGGGAATCAGCCCCAGCATTTT.

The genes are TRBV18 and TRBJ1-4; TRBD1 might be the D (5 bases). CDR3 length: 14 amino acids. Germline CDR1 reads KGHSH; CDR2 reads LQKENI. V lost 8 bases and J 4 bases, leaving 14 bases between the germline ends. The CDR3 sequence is CASAQGPHNEKLFF. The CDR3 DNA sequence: TGTGCCAGCGCTCAGGGACCTCATAATGAAAAACTGTTTTTT.

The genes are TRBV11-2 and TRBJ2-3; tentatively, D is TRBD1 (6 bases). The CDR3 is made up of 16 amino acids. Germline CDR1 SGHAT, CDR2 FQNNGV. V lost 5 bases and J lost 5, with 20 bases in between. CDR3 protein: CASSPTHRVEEDTQYF. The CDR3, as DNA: TGTGCCAGCAGCCCAACCCACAGGGTTGAGGAAGATACGCAGTATTTT.

The CDR3 bases are TGTGCCAGCAGTCTACGACAAAACACTGAAGCTTTCTTT. It codes for CASSLRQNTEAFF. The gene calls are TRBV6-5 and TRBJ1-1; no definite D call. CDR3 length: 13 residues. Germline CDR1 MNHEY, CDR2 SVGAGI. Trimming cost V 5 bases and J 2 bases, with 9 bases left between them.

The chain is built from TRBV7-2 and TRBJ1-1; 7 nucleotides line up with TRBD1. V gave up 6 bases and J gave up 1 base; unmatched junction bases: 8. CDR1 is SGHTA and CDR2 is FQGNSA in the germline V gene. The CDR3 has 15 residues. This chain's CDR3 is CASRIDRAWNTEAFF. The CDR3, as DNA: TGTGCCAGCAGAATTGACAGGGCATGGAACACTGAAGCTTTCTTT.

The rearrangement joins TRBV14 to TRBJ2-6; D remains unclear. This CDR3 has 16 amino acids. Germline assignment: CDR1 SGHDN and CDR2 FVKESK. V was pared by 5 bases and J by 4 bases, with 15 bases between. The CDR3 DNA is TGTGCCAGCAGCTCATCTTTATTCGCGGGGGCCAACGTCCTGACTTTC. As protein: CASSSSLFAGANVLTF.

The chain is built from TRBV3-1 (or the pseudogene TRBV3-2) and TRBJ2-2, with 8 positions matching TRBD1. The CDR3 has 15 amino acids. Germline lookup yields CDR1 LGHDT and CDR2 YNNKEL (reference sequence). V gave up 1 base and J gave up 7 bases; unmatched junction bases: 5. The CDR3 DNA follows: TGTGCCAGCAGCCAAGGACAGGGGAGATACGGGGAGCTGTTTTTT. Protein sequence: CASSQGQGRYGELFF.

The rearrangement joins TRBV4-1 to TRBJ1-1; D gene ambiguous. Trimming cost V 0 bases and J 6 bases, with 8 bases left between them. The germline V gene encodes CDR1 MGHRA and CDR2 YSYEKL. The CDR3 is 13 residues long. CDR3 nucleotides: TGCGCCAGCAGCCAAGATGACATCGCTGAAGCTTTCTTT. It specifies CASSQDDIAEAFF.

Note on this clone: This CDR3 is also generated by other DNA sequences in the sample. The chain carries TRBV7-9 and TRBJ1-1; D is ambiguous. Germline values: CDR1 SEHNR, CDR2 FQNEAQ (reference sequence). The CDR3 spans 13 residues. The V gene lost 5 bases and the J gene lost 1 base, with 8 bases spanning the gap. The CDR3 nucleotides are TGTGCCAGCAGCCTTGGAGCGAACACTGAAGCTTTCTTT. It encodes CASSLGANTEAFF.